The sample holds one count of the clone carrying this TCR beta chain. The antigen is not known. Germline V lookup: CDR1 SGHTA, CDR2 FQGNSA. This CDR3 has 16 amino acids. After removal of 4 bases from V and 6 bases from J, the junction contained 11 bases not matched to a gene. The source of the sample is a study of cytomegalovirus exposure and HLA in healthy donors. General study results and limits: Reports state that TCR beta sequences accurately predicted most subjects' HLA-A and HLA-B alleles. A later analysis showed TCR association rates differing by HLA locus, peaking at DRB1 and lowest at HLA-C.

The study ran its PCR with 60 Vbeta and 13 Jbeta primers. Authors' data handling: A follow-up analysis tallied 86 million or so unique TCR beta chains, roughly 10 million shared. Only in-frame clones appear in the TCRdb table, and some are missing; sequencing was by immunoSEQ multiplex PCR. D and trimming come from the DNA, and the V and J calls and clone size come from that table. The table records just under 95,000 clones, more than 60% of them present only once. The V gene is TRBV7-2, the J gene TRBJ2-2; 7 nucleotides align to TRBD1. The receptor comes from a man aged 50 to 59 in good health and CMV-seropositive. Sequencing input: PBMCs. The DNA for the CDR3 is TGTGCCAGCAGCTCCATGGACAGGCCATGGGCCGGGGAGCTGTTTTTT. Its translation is CASSSMDRPWAGELFF.